Following are 8 T cell receptor beta chains from one sample sequenced in a study of blood T cell repertoires in COVID-19. Clones were read by immunoSEQ multiplex PCR, and TCRdb kept only the in-frame ones, dropping some. The sample includes hundreds of thousands of clones, over 75% of them seen just once. Sequencing used peripheral blood. All receptors come from a human donor in a cohort sampled during active COVID-19.

The CDR3 bases are TGTGCCAGCGGGACCAGGGGGCACTACGAGCAGTACTTC. Its protein is CASGTRGHYEQYF. The chain joins TRBV27 to TRBJ2-7, with TRBD1 matching over 8 bases. Per the germline V gene, CDR1 is MNHEY and CDR2 is SMNVEV (reference sequence). The CDR3 runs to 13 residues. The trim removed 8 bases at V and 3 bases at J, leaving 6 bases unmatched.

The genes are TRBV6-5 and TRBJ2-7, with D uncertain. The V and J ends lost 2 bases and 4 bases respectively, with 12 bases between them. CDR1 is MNHEY, CDR2 SVGAGI, per germline. The CDR3 sequence is 14 residues long. CDR3 loop: CASSYRSRNYEQYF. In nucleotides, the CDR3 is TGTGCCAGCAGTTACCGGTCTAGGAATTACGAGCAGTACTTC.

The chain carries TRBV5-1 and TRBJ2-5, with D possibly TRBD1 on 6 matching bases. Germline V CDR1 and CDR2: SGHRS, YFSETQ. CDR3 length: 14 residues. Trimming removed 5 bases at V and 5 bases at J, with 16 bases between. The CDR3 nucleotides are TGCGCCAGCAGACGACAGACAGGAGTTGAGACCCAGTACTTC. Residues: CASRRQTGVETQYF.

This clone was counted once. This sequence joins TRBV27 and TRBJ1-1; D may be TRBD1 (6 bases). The CDR3 has 15 amino acids. Trimming removed 4 bases at V and 4 bases at J, with 16 bases between. Germline assignment: CDR1 MNHEY and CDR2 SMNVEV (reference sequence). The CDR3 DNA follows: TGTGCCAGCAGTTCCCCATCCGTAGGGGGCACTGAAGCTTTCTTT. It is translated as CASSSPSVGGTEAFF.

V gene TRBV7-3 combines with J gene TRBJ1-1; D may be TRBD1 (5 bases). This CDR3 has 15 residues. Germline lookup yields CDR1 SGHTA and CDR2 FQGTGA. The germline V and J ends were trimmed by 5 bases and 5 bases, with 18 bases remaining between them. This chain's CDR3 is CASSPAGRAVTEAFF. DNA of the CDR3: TGTGCCAGCAGCCCCGCGGGACGGGCCGTGACTGAAGCTTTCTTT.

The rearrangement links TRBV7-6 to TRBJ2-6, with TRBD1 as a possible D gene (6 bases). The CDR3 spans 16 residues. Germline CDR1 SGHVS, CDR2 FNYEAQ. V was clipped by 4 bases and J by 4 bases, with 14 bases between them. This chain's CDR3 is CASSSIQGPGANVLTF. In DNA, the CDR3 is TGTGCCAGCAGCTCAATTCAGGGGCCCGGGGCCAACGTCCTGACTTTC.

This clone was counted a single time. The V gene is TRBV19, the J gene TRBJ1-5; D is possibly TRBD1 (5 bases). This CDR3 spans 16 amino acids. V dropped 5 bases and J dropped 7 bases, with 21 bases sitting between them. Looked up from germline, CDR1 is LNHDA and CDR2 is SQIVND (reference sequence). CDR3 bases: TGTGCCAGTAGTTACATTCCGGGCTCCGGGGGACAGCCCCAGCATTTT. This gives the protein CASSYIPGSGGQPQHF.

The chain joins TRBV27 to TRBJ2-4; 7 bases are a match to TRBD2. The V gene end was trimmed by 3 bases and the J gene end by 8 bases; junction bases not matched to a gene: 16. This CDR3 is 17 amino acids long. CDR1 is MNHEY and CDR2 is SMNVEV in the germline V gene (reference sequence). The CDR3 DNA reads TGTGCCAGCAGTTTTCTCTCTCCCGGGGCAGGGAGGGACATTCAGTACTTC. Translation: CASSFLSPGAGRDIQYF.